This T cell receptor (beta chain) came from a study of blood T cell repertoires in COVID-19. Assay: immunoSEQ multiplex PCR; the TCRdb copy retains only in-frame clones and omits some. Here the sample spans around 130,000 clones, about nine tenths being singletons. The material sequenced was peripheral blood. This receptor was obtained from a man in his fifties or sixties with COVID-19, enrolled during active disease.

The CDR3 nucleotides read TGTGCCAGCCCCAACCGGGACAGGGGGCCTAGCAATCAGCCCCAGCATTTT. Translated, it gives CASPNRDRGPSNQPQHF. The V and J genes are TRBV6-4 and TRBJ1-5; TRBD1 matches at 12 bases. CDR1 is MRHNA and CDR2 is SNTAGT in the germline V gene. The CDR3 spans 17 residues. V was clipped by 8 bases and J by 0 bases; unmatched bases: 8.